One TCR beta chain is described in this entry. Its antigen is currently unknown. The table came from immunoSEQ multiplex PCR; TCRdb's copy has only in-frame clones and leaves some out. Of about 56,000 clones listed, around 93% are singletons. This sample was included in a study of cytomegalovirus exposure and HLA in healthy donors. Points from the study as a whole: Cytomegalovirus status was reportedly diagnosed by the classifier with high sensitivity and specificity.

Germline V gives CDR1 SGHVS, CDR2 FNYEAQ. Deletions cut 5 bases from V and 6 bases from J, with 7 bases between. This CDR3 spans 12 amino acids. The specimen sequenced was PBMCs. The chain couples TRBV7-6 to TRBJ2-2; D unresolved. The receptor was derived from a woman between 18 and 30 years old in good health and CMV-seropositive. CDR3 nucleotides: TGTGCCAGCAGCCCGCGAGCCGGGGAGCTGTTTTTT. Translation gives CASSPRAGELFF. Supplemented by reference TRBV7-6 and TRBJ2-2, the full variable domain reads GAGVSQSPRYKVTKRGQDVALRCDPISGHVSLYWYRQALGQGPEFLTYFNYEAQQDKSGLPNDRFSAERPEGSISTLTIQRTEQRDSAMYRCASSPRAGELFFGEGSRLTVL.